The next 24 T cell receptor beta chains were all read from a single sample in a study of cytomegalovirus exposure and HLA in healthy donors. Use of 60 Vbeta and 13 Jbeta primers characterized the PCR. This table comes from immunoSEQ multiplex PCR, and its TCRdb copy is limited to in-frame clones, with some not included. The sample contains about 190,000 clones, about 81% of which appear only once. Material: PBMCs. These receptors all stem from a man between 18 and 35 years old in good health and CMV-seronegative.

CDR3 sequence reads: CASSARTGTVNYGYTF. The CDR3 nucleotides read TGTGCCAGTAGTGCCCGTACCGGGACAGTAAACTATGGCTACACCTTC. This chain joins TRBV19 and TRBJ1-2, with TRBD1 matching 7 bases. The germline V gene encodes CDR1 LNHDA and CDR2 SQIVND (reference sequence). The ends lost 5 bases at V and 2 bases at J; junction bases unmatched: 11. The CDR3 is 16 residues long.

This clone was picked up a small number of times. The rearrangement uses TRBV7-9 and TRBJ2-3, with a weak D call TRBD1 (5 bases). The germline V and J ends were trimmed by 7 bases and 2 bases, with 19 bases remaining between them. CDR3 length: 16 amino acids. Germline CDR1 reads SEHNR; CDR2 reads FQNEAQ (reference sequence). The CDR3: CASTSSNRLSTDTQYF. CDR3 bases: TGTGCCAGCACCTCCTCTAACAGGCTTTCCACAGATACGCAGTATTTT. The complete variable domain, with remaining parts taken from reference TRBV7-9 and TRBJ2-3, reads DTGVSQNPRHKITKRGQNVTFRCDPISEHNRLYWYRQTLGQGPEFLTYFQNEAQLEKSRLLSDRFSAERPKGSFSTLEIQRTEQGDSAMYLCASTSSNRLSTDTQYFGPGTRLTVL.

This clone was found a few times. V gene TRBV13 combines with J gene TRBJ2-7; 7 bases are a match to TRBD2. The CDR3 is made up of 15 amino acids. Per the germline V gene, CDR1 is PRHDT and CDR2 is FYEKMQ (reference sequence). J was trimmed by 2 bases and V by 7 bases; bases with no gene match: 11. The CDR3 bases are TGTGCCAGCACCTACCGTGGGAGGGCTGCCTACGAGCAGTACTTC. This encodes CASTYRGRAAYEQYF.

This chain joins TRBV11-2 and TRBJ1-2, with D possibly being TRBD1 (5 bases). Germline V gene lookup returns CDR1 SGHAT and CDR2 FQNNGV. V was clipped by 0 bases and J by 1 base, with 24 bases between them. The CDR3 has 20 amino acids. The CDR3 loop reads CASSLDFSSSGDQSNYGYTF. The DNA for the CDR3 is TGTGCCAGCAGCTTAGATTTTTCTTCATCGGGGGATCAGAGTAACTATGGCTACACCTTC. Looking up the rest from reference TRBV11-2 and TRBJ1-2 gives the full variable domain: EAGVAQSPRYKIIEKRQSVAFWCNPISGHATLYWYQQILGQGPKLLIQFQNNGVVDDSQLPKDRFSAERLKGVDSTLKIQPAKLEDSAVYLCASSLDFSSSGDQSNYGYTFGSGTRLTVV.

The chain couples TRBV7-9 to TRBJ2-2; 7 nucleotides agree with TRBD2. Germline-derived CDR1 and CDR2 are SEHNR and FQNEAQ (reference sequence). With 4 bases clipped from V and 0 bases from J, the junction kept 8 bases outside the gene matches. The CDR3 has 17 amino acids. The CDR3 region is CASSSQLANANTGELFF. Here the CDR3 DNA reads TGTGCCAGCAGCTCGCAACTAGCGAACGCGAACACCGGGGAGCTGTTTTTT. Looking up the rest from reference TRBV7-9 and TRBJ2-2 gives the full variable domain: DTGVSQNPRHKITKRGQNVTFRCDPISEHNRLYWYRQTLGQGPEFLTYFQNEAQLEKSRLLSDRFSAERPKGSFSTLEIQRTEQGDSAMYLCASSSQLANANTGELFFGEGSRLTVL.

The chain joins TRBV29-1 to TRBJ2-1, with 7 bases fitting TRBD2. V was clipped by 4 bases and J by 4 bases; unmatched bases: 7. This CDR3 has 14 amino acids. Germline CDR1 SQVTM, CDR2 ANQGSEA. The DNA of the CDR3 is TGCAGCGTTGCCGGGGGGAGAAAGTACAATGAGCAGTTCTTC. It is translated as CSVAGGRKYNEQFF.

This clone was counted only a few times. The J gene is TRBJ2-7, the V gene TRBV13; D ambiguous. V was shortened by 4 bases and J by 4 bases, with 14 bases between the two germline ends. Germline loops: CDR1 PRHDT, CDR2 FYEKMQ (reference sequence). This CDR3 spans 14 amino acids. This chain's CDR3 is CASSSTIPPYEQYF. The CDR3 DNA reads as TGTGCCAGCAGCTCGACAATACCACCTTACGAGCAGTACTTC.

The chain carries TRBV7-9 and TRBJ2-5; D remains ambiguous. V gave up 5 bases and J gave up 6 bases, with 4 bases separating them. This CDR3 spans 10 amino acids. From germline, CDR1 is SEHNR and CDR2 FQNEAQ (reference sequence). In DNA, the CDR3 is TGTGCCAGCAGCCTAAAGACCCAGTACTTC. Protein: CASSLKTQYF.

This clone has only a few counts. The V call is TRBV29-1, the J call TRBJ2-1; TRBD1 might be the D (7 bases). This CDR3 is 12 amino acids long. Germline V gives CDR1 SQVTM, CDR2 ANQGSEA. V was clipped by 4 bases and J by 7 bases, with 11 bases between them. CDR3 region: CSVGSGGNEQFF. The CDR3 nucleotides read TGCAGCGTTGGCTCAGGGGGGAATGAGCAGTTCTTC.

The CDR3 coding sequence is TGCGCCAGCAGCCAAGACCCAAATAATTCACCCCTCCACTTT. Encoded protein: CASSQDPNNSPLHF. This chain links TRBV4-1 with TRBJ1-6; D gene uncertain. Trimming removed 0 bases from V and 5 bases from J, with 5 bases in between. Germline V gives CDR1 MGHRA, CDR2 YSYEKL. The CDR3 covers 14 residues.

This rearrangement joins TRBV6-1 to TRBJ1-2; the D is unclear. This CDR3 is 14 amino acids long. Germline V gene sequence: CDR1 MNHNS, CDR2 SASEGT. V lost 4 bases to trimming and J lost 5 bases, with 14 bases between them. This CDR3 is CASSVVGITYGYTF. The CDR3 nucleotides read TGTGCCAGCAGTGTCGTGGGCATAACGTATGGCTACACCTTC.

This clone was observed once. The rearrangement links TRBV16 to TRBJ2-2; D gene ambiguous. This CDR3 spans 12 amino acids. V was clipped by 2 bases and J by 7 bases, with 5 bases between them. Germline CDR1 reads KGHSY; CDR2 reads FQNENV. CDR3 sequence reads: CASSQVLGELFF. The CDR3 DNA follows: TGTGCCAGCAGCCAAGTCCTCGGGGAGCTGTTTTTT.

This chain connects TRBV19 to TRBJ1-2, with TRBD1 matching 7 bases. Germline V gene data show CDR1 as LNHDA and CDR2 as SQIVND (reference sequence). CDR3 length: 14 residues. Trimming took 6 bases from V and 3 from J; bases not matched to a gene: 7. DNA of the CDR3: TGTGCCAGTAGCCCACAGGGGAATGACTATGGCTACACCTTC. This encodes CASSPQGNDYGYTF.

This clone was observed once. The chain has TRBV30 and TRBJ1-5; possible D gene TRBD1, 5 bases. V was trimmed by 0 bases and J by 2 bases, leaving 8 bases between them. Germline CDR1 is GTSNPN and CDR2 is SVGIG (reference sequence). The length of the CDR3 is 14 residues. The CDR3 DNA is TGTGCCTGGAGTGTAAAGACAGGCAATCAGCCCCAGCATTTT. Amino acid sequence: CAWSVKTGNQPQHF.

V and J are TRBV7-8 and TRBJ2-1; D may be TRBD1 (6 bases). The CDR3 covers 16 residues. Germline lookup yields CDR1 SGHVS and CDR2 FQNEAQ. Trimming cost V 1 base and J 7 bases, with 17 bases left between them. CDR3 nucleotide sequence: TGTGCCAGCAGCTTAGAACCCCAGGGGATTTGGAATGAGCAGTTCTTC. Translation gives CASSLEPQGIWNEQFF.

The chain couples TRBV10-3 to TRBJ1-4, with TRBD1 identical over 10 bases. Germline assignment: CDR1 ENHRY and CDR2 SYGVKD. The CDR3 has 14 amino acids. With V trimmed by 6 bases and J by 5 bases, 3 bases remained unmatched. CDR3 amino acids: CAISPGQGNEKLFF. CDR3 nucleotide sequence: TGTGCCATCAGCCCGGGACAGGGGAATGAAAAACTGTTTTTT.

This clone was counted a single time. This chain connects TRBV5-1 to TRBJ2-5; 8 nucleotides line up with TRBD1. This CDR3 comprises 15 residues. CDR1 is SGHRS and CDR2 is YFSETQ in the germline V gene. Trimming took 3 bases from V and 1 from J; bases not matched to a gene: 5. This chain's CDR3 is CASSSGGSFQETQYF. The DNA of the CDR3 is TGCGCCAGCAGCTCAGGGGGCTCGTTCCAAGAGACCCAGTACTTC.

The rearrangement joins TRBV5-6 to TRBJ1-1, with 8 bases matching TRBD1. Germline loops: CDR1 SGHDT, CDR2 YYEEEE. This CDR3 is built from 16 residues. The J segment lost 0 bases and the V segment lost 4 bases, leaving 8 bases of the junction unmatched. In nucleotides, the CDR3 is TGTGCCAGCAGCCAGGGGACAGGTCTATTGAACACTGAAGCTTTCTTT. Translation gives CASSQGTGLLNTEAFF.

The chain is built from TRBV5-8 and TRBJ2-5, with D possibly matching TRBD2 (5 bases). The CDR3 consists of 16 residues. Germline V CDR1 and CDR2: SGHTS, YDEGEE. Trimming cost V 4 bases and J 10 bases, with 26 bases left between them. The CDR3 sequence is CASSPDRGMRLEDQYF. The CDR3 DNA is TGTGCCAGCAGCCCAGACCGTGGGATGCGGCTGGAGGACCAGTACTTC.

The rearrangement links TRBV11-2 to TRBJ2-1; 11 bases are a match to TRBD2. Germline CDR1 reads SGHAT; CDR2 reads FQNNGV. J lost 9 bases, V lost 6 bases, and 10 bases had no gene match. The length of the CDR3 is 15 residues. The CDR3 loop reads CASRMTGTSGLEQFF. In nucleotides, the CDR3 is TGTGCCAGCAGGATGACCGGGACTAGCGGACTTGAGCAGTTCTTC.

As DNA, the CDR3 is TGTGCCAGCAGTTACTACAGGGGAGTGGGGACCCAGTACTTC. Translating gives CASSYYRGVGTQYF. This chain links TRBV6-5 with TRBJ2-5; 7 nucleotides match TRBD1. CDR1 is MNHEY and CDR2 is SVGAGI in the germline V gene. V was pared by 1 base and J by 7 bases, with 6 bases of the junction left unmatched. CDR3 length: 14 residues.

V usage is TRBV19 and J usage is TRBJ1-1; TRBD1 matches 8 bases. Losses at the gene ends were 3 bases for V and 7 bases for J; bases not matched to a gene: 19. The CDR3 has 18 residues. Germline lookup yields CDR1 LNHDA and CDR2 SQIVND (reference sequence). The CDR3 sequence is CASSMLGGTGVVVIEAFF. For the CDR3, the DNA is TGTGCCAGTAGTATGCTAGGCGGGACAGGAGTAGTAGTAATTGAAGCTTTCTTT.

This chain uses TRBV7-2 with TRBJ2-7, with D possibly matching TRBD1 (5 bases). The ends were cut back, 4 bases at V and 3 bases at J, with 10 bases in the middle. CDR1 and CDR2 (germline): SGHTA, FQGNSA. The CDR3 runs 13 residues. The CDR3 bases are TGTGCCAGCAGCTCAGGGCCTCGCTACGAGCAGTACTTC. It is translated as CASSSGPRYEQYF.

With respect to this clone: The same CDR3 is also encoded by other DNA sequences in this sample. The chain employs TRBV29-1 and TRBJ2-7, with TRBD1 matching 7 bases. The germline V gene encodes CDR1 SQVTM and CDR2 ANQGSEA. The J segment lost 2 bases and the V segment lost 7 bases, leaving 5 bases of the junction unmatched. This CDR3 has 12 amino acids. This chain's CDR3 is CSGLGQTYEQYF. The CDR3 DNA reads as TGCAGCGGACTGGGACAGACCTACGAGCAGTACTTC.